This T cell receptor (beta chain) originates from a study of vaccination and CD4 T cells after COVID-19. Study-level results: Within the convalescent patients, spike mono-reactivity was found in 304 of 307 vaccine-specific clones.

J was trimmed by 2 bases and V by 6 bases; bases with no gene match: 5. The CDR3 has 15 residues. The Oncomine TCR Beta short-read assay generated sequence data from the DNA of cultured CD4+ T cells. TCRdb ran MiXCR on the PCR reads and lists one entry per CDR3 protein. The top ten clones hold about 13% of a sample with approximately 12,000 distinct CDR3 sequences, roughly 30% of them seen once. Treatment given: roughly ten-day PBMC culture with coronavirus spike peptide pools or control peptides (ViraFEST assay). Cultures used 2.1 million or so PBMCs per well, 8.5 to 10 IU/ml IL-2 and about 10 ug/ml peptides. On this clonotype itself: Its antigen is unidentified.

This clonotype was sampled from a human donor who had recovered from COVID-19. Material: CD4+ T cells from blood, cultured in vitro, obtained after SARS-CoV-2 vaccination. The chain recombines TRBV23-1 with TRBJ1-3; 9 bases align to TRBD1. TRBV23-1 is sorted into the ORF group, with uncertain function. In DNA, the CDR3 is TGCGCCAGCAGCTACAGGGGGCCCCCTGGAAACACCATATATTTT. This codes for CASSYRGPPGNTIYF.